The clone carrying this T cell receptor beta chain has only a few counts. Ophthalmopathy patients had Clinical Activity Score at least 3, NOSPECS grade at least 4, duration under 3 months. Under 12 ml fresh peripheral blood yielded the PBMCs. This record comes from a study of T cells in Graves' hyperthyroidism and ophthalmopathy. About the study: Peripheral blood was drawn at first diagnosis, prior to all treatment.

From RNA transcripts, TCR beta CDR3 regions were amplified. Using the HTBI primer set, a first-round RT-PCR was run on the TCR CDR3. TCRdb ran MiXCR on the multiplex PCR reads and lists one entry per CDR3 protein. The data show about 600,000 distinct CDR3 sequences, with 13% to 15% seen just once and roughly 7.7% held by the top ten. The CDR3 is 14 amino acids. Trimming left V 5 bases short and J 4 bases short, with 14 bases between. Germline CDR1 reads SEHNR; CDR2 reads FQNEAQ (reference sequence). The material sequenced was blood. The sequence derives from a woman aged 18-30 years with Graves' ophthalmopathy. The rearrangement links TRBV7-9 to TRBJ1-1, with TRBD1 as a possible D gene (6 bases). This chain's CDR3 is CASSARGGGTEAFF. The CDR3 DNA is TGTGCCAGCAGCGCCAGGGGAGGGGGCACTGAAGCTTTCTTT.